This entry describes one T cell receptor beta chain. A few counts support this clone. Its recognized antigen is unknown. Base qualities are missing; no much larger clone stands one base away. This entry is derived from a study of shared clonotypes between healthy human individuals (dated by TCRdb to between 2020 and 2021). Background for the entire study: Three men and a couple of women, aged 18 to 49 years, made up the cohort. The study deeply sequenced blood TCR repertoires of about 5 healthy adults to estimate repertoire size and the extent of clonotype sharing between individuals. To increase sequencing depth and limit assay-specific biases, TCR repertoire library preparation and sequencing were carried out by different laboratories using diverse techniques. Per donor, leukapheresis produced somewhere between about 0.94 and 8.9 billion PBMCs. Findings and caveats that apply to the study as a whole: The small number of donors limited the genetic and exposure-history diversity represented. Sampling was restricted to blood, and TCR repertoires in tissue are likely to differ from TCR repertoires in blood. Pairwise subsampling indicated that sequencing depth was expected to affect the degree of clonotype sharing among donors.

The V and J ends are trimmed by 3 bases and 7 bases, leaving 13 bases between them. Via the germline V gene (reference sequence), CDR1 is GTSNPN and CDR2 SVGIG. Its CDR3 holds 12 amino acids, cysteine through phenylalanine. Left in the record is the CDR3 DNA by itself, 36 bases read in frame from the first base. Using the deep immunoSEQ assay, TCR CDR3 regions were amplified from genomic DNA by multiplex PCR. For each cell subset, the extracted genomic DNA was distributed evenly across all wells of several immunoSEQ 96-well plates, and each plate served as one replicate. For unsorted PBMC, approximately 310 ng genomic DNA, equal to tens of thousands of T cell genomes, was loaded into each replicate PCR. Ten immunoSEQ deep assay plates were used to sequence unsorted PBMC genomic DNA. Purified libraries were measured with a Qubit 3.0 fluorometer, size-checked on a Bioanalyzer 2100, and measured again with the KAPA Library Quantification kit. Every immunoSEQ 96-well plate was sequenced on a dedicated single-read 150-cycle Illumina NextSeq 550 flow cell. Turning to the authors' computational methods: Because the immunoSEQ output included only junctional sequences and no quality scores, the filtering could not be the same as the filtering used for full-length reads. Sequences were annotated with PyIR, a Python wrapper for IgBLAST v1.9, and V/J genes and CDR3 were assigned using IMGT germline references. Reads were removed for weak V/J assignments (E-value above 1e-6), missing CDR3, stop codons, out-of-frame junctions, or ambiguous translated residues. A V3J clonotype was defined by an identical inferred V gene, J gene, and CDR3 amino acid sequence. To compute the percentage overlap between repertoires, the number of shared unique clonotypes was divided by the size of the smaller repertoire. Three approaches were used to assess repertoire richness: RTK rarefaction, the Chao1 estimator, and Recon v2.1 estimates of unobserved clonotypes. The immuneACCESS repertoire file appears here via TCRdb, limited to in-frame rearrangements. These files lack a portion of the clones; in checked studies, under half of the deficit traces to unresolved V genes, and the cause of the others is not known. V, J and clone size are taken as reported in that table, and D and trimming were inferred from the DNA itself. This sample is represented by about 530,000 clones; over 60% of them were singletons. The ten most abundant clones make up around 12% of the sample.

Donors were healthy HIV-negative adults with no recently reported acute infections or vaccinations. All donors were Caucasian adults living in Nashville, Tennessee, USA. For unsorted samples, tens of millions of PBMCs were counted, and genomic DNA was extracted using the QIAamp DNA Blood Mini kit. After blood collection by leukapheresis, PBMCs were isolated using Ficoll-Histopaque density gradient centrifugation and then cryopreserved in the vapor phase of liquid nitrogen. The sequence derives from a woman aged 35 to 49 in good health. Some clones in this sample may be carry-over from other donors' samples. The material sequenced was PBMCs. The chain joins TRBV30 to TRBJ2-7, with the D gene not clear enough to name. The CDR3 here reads CAWSVFGDEQYF. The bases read TGTGCCTGGAGCGTATTTGGGGATGAGCAGTACTTC.